A selection of T cell receptor beta chains follows, all from one sample in a study of shared clonotypes between healthy human individuals. TCRdb keeps only in-frame clones here, not all; method: immunoSEQ multiplex PCR. The sample yields about 2.1 million clones, around 95% seen once. Sequencing was carried out using naive CD8+ T cells from PBMCs. The receptors stem from a man between 18 and 29 years old in good health. Some clones in this sample may be carry-over from other donors' samples. CDR3s include the opening cysteine and the closing phenylalanine or tryptophan. The D gene is left open where the match is weak. The size entry is marked missing in some rows and otherwise reads once, few, many or a size class.

abundance	v_gene	j_gene	d_gene	CDR3nt	CDR3aa
-	TRBV5-1	TRBJ2-7	TRBD1	TGCGCCAGCAGCCCGGGACAGGGGGGCGAGCAGTACTTC	CASSPGQGGEQYF
-	TRBV7-9	TRBJ1-2	TRBD1	TGTGCCAGCAGCTCGTCCCGGGACAGCCCTGGCTACACCTTC	CASSSSRDSPGYTF
-	TRBV14	TRBJ1-5	-	TGTGCCAGCAGCCCGGGGAGTCACAAGGGCAATCAGCCCCAGCATTTT	CASSPGSHKGNQPQHF
-	TRBV9	TRBJ2-5	TRBD1	TGTGCCAGCAGCGAGACAGGGGACCCAGAGACCCAGTACTTC	CASSETGDPETQYF
-	TRBV11-1	TRBJ2-2	-	TGTGCCAGCAGCCTTAGAGGGACTAACACCGGGGAGCTGTTTTTT	CASSLRGTNTGELFF
once	TRBV27	TRBJ2-7	-	TGTGCCAGCACTCCCGTAGACAGAGGATACGAGCAGTACTTC	CASTPVDRGYEQYF
-	TRBV28	TRBJ2-3	-	TGTGCCAGCAGTTCCCTTAGGGGAGAAACAGATACGCAGTATTTT	CASSSLRGETDTQYF
-	TRBV7-9	TRBJ2-1	TRBD2	TGTGCCAGCAGCCATCTAGCGGGAGGTATGAATGAGCAGTTCTTC	CASSHLAGGMNEQFF
few	TRBV18	TRBJ1-2	TRBD1	TGTGCCAGCTCACCCACAGGGGATAACTATGGCTACACCTTC	CASSPTGDNYGYTF
-	TRBV10-3	TRBJ1-1	-	TGTGCCATCACCGCGGACTGGAACACTGAAGCTTTCTTT	CAITADWNTEAFF
-	TRBV27	TRBJ1-2	TRBD1	TGTGCCAGCAGTTTATCCCAGGACAGGAGACGAGGCTACACCTTC	CASSLSQDRRRGYTF
-	TRBV7-9	TRBJ2-1	TRBD2	TGTGCCAGCAGCTCCCAGAGCGGGAGTTCCTACAATGAGCAGTTCTTC	CASSSQSGSSYNEQFF
-	TRBV28	TRBJ2-1	TRBD2	TGTGCCAGCAGTCCAACACCCCGTCAGCGGGAGAAGGGAAATGAGCAGTTCTTC	CASSPTPRQREKGNEQFF
-	TRBV18	TRBJ2-3	-	TGTGCCAGCTCCCCCGGAAGGCTAGGGGGGGATACGCAGTATTTT	CASSPGRLGGDTQYF
-	TRBV4-1	TRBJ2-5	-	TGCGCCAGCAGCCAAGCCCGGACACTCCAAGAGACCCAGTACTTC	CASSQARTLQETQYF
-	TRBV18	TRBJ1-3	-	TGTGCCAGCTCACCACCCTGGCGGAGCTCTGGAAACACCATATATTTT	CASSPPWRSSGNTIYF
-	TRBV5-1	TRBJ1-1	-	TGCGCCAGCAGCTTTGGCCGGGATGCTGGCTCCGCTGAAGCTTTCTTT	CASSFGRDAGSAEAFF
-	TRBV7-9	TRBJ2-2	-	TGTGCCAGCAGCTTTATGGGCAGGGGCGCCGGGGAGCTGTTTTTT	CASSFMGRGAGELFF
-	TRBV18	TRBJ2-7	-	TGTGCCAGCTCACCGGGTCAGGCGGTGTACGAGCAGTACTTC	CASSPGQAVYEQYF
-	TRBV28	TRBJ2-7	-	TGTGCCAGCCTGGCCCTTTGGGCGACGCTCTACGAGCAGTACTTC	CASLALWATLYEQYF
-	TRBV9	TRBJ2-7	TRBD1	TGTGCCAGCAGCGTCTCAGGGGGTGGTGAGCAGTACTTC	CASSVSGGGEQYF
-	TRBV7-9	TRBJ2-5	-	TGTGCCAGCAGGCGGACTCCGCAAGAGACCCAGTACTTC	CASRRTPQETQYF
-	TRBV6-5	TRBJ2-7	TRBD1	TGTGCCAGCAGAGGGGACAGGGCCGCCCTCCACGAGCAGTACTTC	CASRGDRAALHEQYF